This T cell receptor beta chain was retrieved from a study of T cells in Graves' hyperthyroidism and ophthalmopathy. The study, taken as a whole, reports: Researchers found most expanded thyroid clonotypes above 0.001 in blood as well. The model anticipated ophthalmopathy a median 6.5 months pre-onset.

Points on this clonotype: Antigen unknown.

Stability of Graves' hyperthyroidism was defined as absent ophthalmopathy progression within 18 months. TCR beta CDR3 sequences were amplified from RNA transcripts. The primer set for the first-round RT-PCR of the TCR CDR3 was HTBI. Via MiXCR, TCRdb re-called the multiplex PCR reads, giving one row per CDR3 protein. The data contain approximately 590,000 distinct CDR3 sequences, about a sixth of them singletons. Losses at the gene ends were 5 bases for V and 3 bases for J; bases not matched to a gene: 13. Germline CDR1 and CDR2: SSHAT and FNYEAQ (reference sequence). The CDR3 runs 18 residues. Source material: blood. The chain has TRBV7-7 and TRBJ2-2; TRBD2 matches 9 bases. The sequence came from a woman in her 30s with Graves' hyperthyroidism. The chain's CDR3 is CASSTQPALAGHTGELFF. The DNA for the CDR3 is TGTGCCAGCAGCACCCAACCCGCCCTAGCGGGACACACCGGGGAGCTGTTTTTT.